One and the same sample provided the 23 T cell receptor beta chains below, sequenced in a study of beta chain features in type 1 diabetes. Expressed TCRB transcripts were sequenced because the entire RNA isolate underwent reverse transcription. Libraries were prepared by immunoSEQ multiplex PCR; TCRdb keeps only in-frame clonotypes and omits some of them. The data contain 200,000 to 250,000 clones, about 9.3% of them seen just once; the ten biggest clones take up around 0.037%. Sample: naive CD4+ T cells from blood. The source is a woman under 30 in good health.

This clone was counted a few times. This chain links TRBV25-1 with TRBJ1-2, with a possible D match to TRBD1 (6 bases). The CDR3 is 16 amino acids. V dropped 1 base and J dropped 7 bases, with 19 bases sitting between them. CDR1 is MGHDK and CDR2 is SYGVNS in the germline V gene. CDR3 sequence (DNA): TGTGCCAGCAGTGAATTCAGGAACCCTCAGGGGAGTGGCTACACCTTC. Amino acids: CASSEFRNPQGSGYTF.

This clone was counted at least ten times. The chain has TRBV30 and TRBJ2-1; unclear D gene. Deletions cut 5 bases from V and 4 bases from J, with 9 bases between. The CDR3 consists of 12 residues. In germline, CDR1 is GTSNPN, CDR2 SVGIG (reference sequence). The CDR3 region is CAWAVSYNEQFF. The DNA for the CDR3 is TGTGCCTGGGCAGTCAGTTACAATGAGCAGTTCTTC.

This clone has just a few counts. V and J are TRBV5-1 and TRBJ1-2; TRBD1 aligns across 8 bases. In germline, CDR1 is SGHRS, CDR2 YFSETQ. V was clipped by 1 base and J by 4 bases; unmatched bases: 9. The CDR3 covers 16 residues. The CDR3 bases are TGCGCCAGCAGCTTGAGCCCGGACAGGGTCCTCTATGGCTACACCTTC. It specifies CASSLSPDRVLYGYTF.

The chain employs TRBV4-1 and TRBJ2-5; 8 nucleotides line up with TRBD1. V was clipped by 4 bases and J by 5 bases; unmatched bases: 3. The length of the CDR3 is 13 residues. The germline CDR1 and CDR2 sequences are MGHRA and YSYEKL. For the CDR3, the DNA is TGCGCCAGCAGCCTTCAGGGGGCTGAGACCCAGTACTTC. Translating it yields CASSLQGAETQYF.

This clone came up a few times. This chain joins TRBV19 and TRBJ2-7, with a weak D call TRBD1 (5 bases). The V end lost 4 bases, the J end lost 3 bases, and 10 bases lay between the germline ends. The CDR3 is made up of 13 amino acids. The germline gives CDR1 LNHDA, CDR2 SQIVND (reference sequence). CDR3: CASSTAQGYEQYF. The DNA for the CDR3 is TGTGCCAGTAGTACGGCCCAGGGCTACGAGCAGTACTTC.

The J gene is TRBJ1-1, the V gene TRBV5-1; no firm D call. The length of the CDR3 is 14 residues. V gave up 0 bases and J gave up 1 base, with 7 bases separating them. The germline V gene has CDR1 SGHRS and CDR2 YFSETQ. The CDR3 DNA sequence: TGCGCCAGCAGCTTGGACGGAGAGAACACTGAAGCTTTCTTT. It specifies CASSLDGENTEAFF.

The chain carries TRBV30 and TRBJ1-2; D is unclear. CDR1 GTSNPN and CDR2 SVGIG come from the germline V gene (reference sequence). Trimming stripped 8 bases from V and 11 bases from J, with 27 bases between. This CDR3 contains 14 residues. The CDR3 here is CAVKNPGFQGGYTF. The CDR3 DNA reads TGTGCCGTAAAAAACCCGGGGTTCCAAGGAGGTTACACCTTC.

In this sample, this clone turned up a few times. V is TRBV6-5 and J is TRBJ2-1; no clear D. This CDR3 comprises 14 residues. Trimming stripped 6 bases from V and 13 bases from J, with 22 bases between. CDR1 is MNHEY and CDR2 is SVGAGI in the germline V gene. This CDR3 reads CASSQTGYTVIQFF. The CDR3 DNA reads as TGTGCCAGCAGCCAAACCGGATATACAGTTATCCAGTTCTTC.

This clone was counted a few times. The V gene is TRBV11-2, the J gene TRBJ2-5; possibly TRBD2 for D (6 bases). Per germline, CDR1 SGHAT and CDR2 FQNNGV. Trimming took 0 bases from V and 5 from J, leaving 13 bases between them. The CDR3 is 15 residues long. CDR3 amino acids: CASSLDGRSGETQYF. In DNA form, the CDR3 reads TGTGCCAGCAGCTTAGATGGGAGGAGCGGGGAGACCCAGTACTTC.

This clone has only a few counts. The CDR3 nucleotides read TGCGCCAGCAGCCCCGCCGGAGGTTCCTATAATTCACCCCTCCACTTT. This encodes CASSPAGGSYNSPLHF. This chain connects TRBV4-1 to TRBJ1-6; no firm D call. Trimming took 4 bases from V and 1 from J, leaving 11 bases between them. Germline CDR1 reads MGHRA; CDR2 reads YSYEKL. The CDR3 spans 16 residues.

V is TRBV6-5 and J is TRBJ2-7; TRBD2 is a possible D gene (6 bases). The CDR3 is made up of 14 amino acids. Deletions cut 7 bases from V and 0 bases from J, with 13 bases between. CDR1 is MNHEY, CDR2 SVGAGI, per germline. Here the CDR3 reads CASTLTGSSYEQYF. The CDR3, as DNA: TGTGCCAGCACCCTCACCGGGAGCTCCTACGAGCAGTACTTC.

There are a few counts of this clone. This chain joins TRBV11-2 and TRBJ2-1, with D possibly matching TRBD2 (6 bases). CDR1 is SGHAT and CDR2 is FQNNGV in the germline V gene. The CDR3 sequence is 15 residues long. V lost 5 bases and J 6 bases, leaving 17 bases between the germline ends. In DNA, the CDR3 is TGTGCCAGCAGCCTAAGGGACTTTTTAGGCAATGAGCAGTTCTTC. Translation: CASSLRDFLGNEQFF.

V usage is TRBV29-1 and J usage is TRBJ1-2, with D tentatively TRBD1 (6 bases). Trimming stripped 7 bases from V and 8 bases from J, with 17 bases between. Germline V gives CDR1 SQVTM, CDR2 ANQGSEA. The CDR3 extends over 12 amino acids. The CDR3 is CSAVTGTDGYTF. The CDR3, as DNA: TGCAGCGCCGTAACAGGGACGGACGGCTACACCTTC.

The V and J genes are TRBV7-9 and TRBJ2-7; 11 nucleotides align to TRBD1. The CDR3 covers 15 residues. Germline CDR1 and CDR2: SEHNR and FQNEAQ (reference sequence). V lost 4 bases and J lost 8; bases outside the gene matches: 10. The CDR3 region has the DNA TGTGCCAGCAGCTCGGGGACAGGGGGGCGGGGGAAGCAGTACTTC. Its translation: CASSSGTGGRGKQYF.

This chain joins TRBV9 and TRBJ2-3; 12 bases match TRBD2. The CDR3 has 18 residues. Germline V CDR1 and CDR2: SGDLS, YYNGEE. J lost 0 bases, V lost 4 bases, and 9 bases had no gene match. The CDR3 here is CASSLSGTSGFSTDTQYF. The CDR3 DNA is TGTGCCAGCAGCCTTTCTGGGACTAGCGGGTTTAGCACAGATACGCAGTATTTT.

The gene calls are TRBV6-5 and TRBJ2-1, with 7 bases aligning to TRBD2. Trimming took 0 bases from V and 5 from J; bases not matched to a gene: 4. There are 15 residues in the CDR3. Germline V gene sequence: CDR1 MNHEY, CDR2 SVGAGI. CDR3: CASSYSSLADNEQFF. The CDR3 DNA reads TGTGCCAGCAGTTACTCCTCCCTAGCGGACAATGAGCAGTTCTTC.

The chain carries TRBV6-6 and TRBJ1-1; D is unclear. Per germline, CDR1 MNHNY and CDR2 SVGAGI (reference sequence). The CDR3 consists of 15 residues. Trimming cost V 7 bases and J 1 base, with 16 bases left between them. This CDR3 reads CASNTRGRTNTEAFF. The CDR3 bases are TGTGCCAGCAATACTCGCGGCCGAACGAACACTGAAGCTTTCTTT.

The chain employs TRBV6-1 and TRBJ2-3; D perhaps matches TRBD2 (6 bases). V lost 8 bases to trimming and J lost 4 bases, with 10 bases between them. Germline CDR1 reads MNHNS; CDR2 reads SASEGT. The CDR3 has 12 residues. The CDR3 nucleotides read TGTGCCAGCGCGTGGGGGGCAGATACGCAGTATTTT. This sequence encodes CASAWGADTQYF.

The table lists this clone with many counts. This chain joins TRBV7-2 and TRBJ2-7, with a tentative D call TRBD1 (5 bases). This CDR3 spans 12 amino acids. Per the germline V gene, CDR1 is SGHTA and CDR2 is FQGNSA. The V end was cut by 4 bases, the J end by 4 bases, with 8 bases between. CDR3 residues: CASSSQGYEQYF. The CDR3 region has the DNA TGTGCCAGCAGCTCCCAGGGTTACGAGCAGTACTTC.

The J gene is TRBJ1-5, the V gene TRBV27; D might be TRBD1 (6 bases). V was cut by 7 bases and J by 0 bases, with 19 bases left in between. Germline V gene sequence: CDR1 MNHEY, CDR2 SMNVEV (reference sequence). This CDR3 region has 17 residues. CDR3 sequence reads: CASTLRRTGNSNQPQHF. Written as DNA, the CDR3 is TGTGCCAGCACCTTAAGGCGAACAGGGAATAGCAATCAGCCCCAGCATTTT.

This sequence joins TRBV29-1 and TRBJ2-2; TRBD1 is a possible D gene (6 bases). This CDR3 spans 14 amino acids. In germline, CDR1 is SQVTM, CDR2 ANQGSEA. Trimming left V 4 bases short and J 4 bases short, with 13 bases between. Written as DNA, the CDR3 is TGCAGCGTTGGAAGGGGGTTGGGCACCGGGGAGCTGTTTTTT. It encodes CSVGRGLGTGELFF.

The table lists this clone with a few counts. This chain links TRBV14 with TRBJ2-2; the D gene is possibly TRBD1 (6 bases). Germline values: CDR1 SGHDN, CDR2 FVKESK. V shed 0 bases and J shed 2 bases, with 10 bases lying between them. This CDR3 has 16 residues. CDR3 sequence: CASSQEGTRNTGELFF. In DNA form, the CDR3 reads TGTGCCAGCAGCCAAGAAGGGACACGTAACACCGGGGAGCTGTTTTTT.

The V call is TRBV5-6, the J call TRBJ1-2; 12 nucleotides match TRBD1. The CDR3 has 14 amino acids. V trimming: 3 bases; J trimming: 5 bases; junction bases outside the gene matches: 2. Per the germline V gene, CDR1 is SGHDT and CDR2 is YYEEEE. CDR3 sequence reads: CASSSGQGAYGYTF. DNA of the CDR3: TGTGCCAGCAGCTCGGGACAGGGGGCGTATGGCTACACCTTC. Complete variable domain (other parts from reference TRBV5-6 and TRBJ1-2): DAGVTQSPTHLIKTRGQQVTLRCSPKSGHDTVSWYQQALGQGPQFIFQYYEEEERQRGNFPDRFSGHQFPNYSSELNVNALLLGDSALYLCASSSGQGAYGYTFGSGTRLTVV.